This T cell receptor beta chain emerged from a study of blood T cell repertoires in COVID-19. Study background: The study drew acute and convalescent COVID-19 samples from the United States, Italy and Spain. Nucleic acid was either cDNA or gDNA, and it came from T cells, B-cell-depleted T cells, or PBMCs.

The CDR3 is 19 amino acids. V lost 6 bases to trimming and J lost 4 bases; unmatched junction nucleotides: 13. Germline assignment: CDR1 LNHDA and CDR2 SQIVND (reference sequence). Per the study methods: Nucleated cell number was recorded as an estimate derived from reference gene primer amplification. Clones were read by immunoSEQ multiplex PCR, and TCRdb kept only the in-frame ones, dropping some. V, J and clone size were drawn from that table, and D and trimming were deduced from the DNA. The sample lists approximately 140,000 clones, around 82% occurring once. The V and J genes are TRBV19 and TRBJ2-6, with 12 bases fitting TRBD1. Source material: peripheral blood. The source of this sequence is a man aged 55-75 years with acute or convalescent COVID-19. The CDR3 reads CASRLGPGQGASGANVLTF. DNA for the CDR3: TGTGCCAGTAGACTTGGACCGGGACAGGGGGCTTCAGGGGCCAACGTCCTGACTTTC.